This TCR beta chain emerged from a study of blood T cell repertoires in COVID-19. Per germline, CDR1 LNHDA and CDR2 SQIVND (reference sequence). This CDR3 comprises 14 residues. The germline V and J ends were trimmed by 3 bases and 5 bases, with 11 bases remaining between them. Generated by immunoSEQ multiplex PCR, the TCRdb table keeps only in-frame clones and is missing some. Here the sample spans 130,000 to 150,000 clones, around three quarters being singletons. The rearrangement links TRBV19 to TRBJ2-1; TRBD2 might be the D (5 bases). This receptor was obtained from a man in his fifties or sixties with active or convalescent COVID-19. Sequencing was carried out using peripheral blood. For the CDR3, the DNA is TGTGCCAGTAGTATCCTTAGCGACAACAATGAGCAGTTCTTC. It yields the protein CASSILSDNNEQFF. The full variable domain, completed using reference TRBV19 and TRBJ2-1, is DGGITQSPKYLFRKEGQNVTLSCEQNLNHDAMYWYRQDPGQGLRLIYYSQIVNDFQKGDIAEGYSVSREKKESFPLTVTSAQKNPTAFYLCASSILSDNNEQFFGPGTRLTVL.